This is a list of T cell receptor beta chains from one sample in a study of identical twins. Each CDR3 protein gets one entry after TCRdb re-called the 5' RACE reads with MiXCR. There are 700,000 or so distinct CDR3 sequences in the sample; around 8.6% occur only once, and 0.8% to 1% lies in the top ten. These same data were also listed under a study on yellow fever vaccine responses in identical twins.

The sequenced sample consisted of PBMCs. The origin of the receptors is a woman younger than 35 in good health. Both conserved end residues are part of each CDR3. The D gene is left open where the match is weak. A row's size may be missing; if present it is once, few, many or a size class.

J: TRBJ2-5; size: many; D: -; V: TRBV4-1; CDR3: CASSQEIGETQYF; DNA: TGCGCCAGCAGCCAAGAAATCGGGGAGACCCAGTACTTC
J: TRBJ2-1; size: -; D: TRBD1; V: TRBV9; CDR3: CASSGGQTYNEQFF; DNA: TGTGCCAGCAGCGGGGGACAGACCTACAATGAGCAGTTCTTC
J: TRBJ2-7; size: few; D: -; V: TRBV15; CDR3: CATSRDLRTYEQYF; DNA: TGTGCCACCAGCAGAGATCTACGGACTTACGAGCAGTACTTC
J: TRBJ2-4; size: many; D: TRBD2; V: TRBV20-1; CDR3: CSASTHGTSGAKNIQYF; DNA: TGCAGTGCTTCAACCCACGGGACTAGCGGCGCCAAAAACATTCAGTACTTC
J: TRBJ2-5; size: -; D: -; V: TRBV6-5; CDR3: CASSYSASLATETQYF; DNA: TGTGCCAGCAGTTACTCGGCTAGTTTGGCCACAGAGACCCAGTACTTC
J: TRBJ2-2; size: -; D: -; V: TRBV24-1; CDR3: CATSGLTGYNTGELFF; DNA: TGTGCCACCAGTGGTTTAACAGGTTATAACACCGGGGAGCTGTTTTTT
J: TRBJ1-1; size: few; D: -; V: TRBV6-6; CDR3: CASITTGNTEAFF; DNA: TGTGCCAGCATTACGACAGGCAACACTGAAGCTTTCTTT
J: TRBJ2-5; size: -; D: -; V: TRBV5-1; CDR3: CASSLVPDETQYF; DNA: TGCGCCAGCAGCTTGGTGCCAGATGAGACCCAGTACTTC
J: TRBJ2-1; size: -; D: -; V: TRBV11-2; CDR3: CASSLYWWEGADEQFF; DNA: TGTGCCAGCAGCTTATATTGGTGGGAGGGGGCGGATGAGCAGTTCTTC
J: TRBJ2-3; size: many; D: -; V: TRBV28; CDR3: CASSQLQLSTDTQYF; DNA: TGTGCCAGCAGTCAGCTACAGCTCAGCACAGATACGCAGTATTTT
J: TRBJ2-7; size: -; D: TRBD2; V: TRBV9; CDR3: CASSASPLLAGATYEQYF; DNA: TGTGCCAGCAGCGCGTCCCCACTACTAGCGGGTGCGACCTACGAGCAGTACTTC
J: TRBJ2-7; size: few; D: TRBD2; V: TRBV19; CDR3: CATTSGSFEQYF; DNA: TGTGCCACGACTAGCGGGAGTTTCGAGCAGTACTTC
J: TRBJ2-2; size: few; D: -; V: TRBV6-1; CDR3: CASRIGQFTGELFF; DNA: TGTGCCAGCAGGATCGGACAGTTCACCGGGGAGCTGTTTTTT
J: TRBJ2-1; size: few; D: -; V: TRBV20-1; CDR3: CSARTDKSYNEQFF; DNA: TGCAGTGCTAGGACAGATAAAAGCTACAATGAGCAGTTCTTC
J: TRBJ2-3; size: many; D: -; V: TRBV7-8; CDR3: CASSSYITDTQYF; DNA: TGTGCCAGCAGCTCATATATCACAGATACGCAGTATTTT
J: TRBJ2-1; size: many; D: -; V: TRBV6-5; CDR3: CASSYGDGLNEQFF; DNA: TGTGCCAGCAGTTACGGGGACGGGTTAAATGAGCAGTTCTTC
J: TRBJ2-2; size: -; D: TRBD2; V: TRBV12-3/TRBV12-4; CDR3: CARLAGVTGELFF; DNA: TGTGCCCGTCTCGCGGGGGTAACCGGGGAGCTGTTTTTT
J: TRBJ2-3; size: -; D: -; V: TRBV5-3; CDR3: CAMSSRVVLGGTDTQYF; DNA: TGTGCCATGAGCTCTCGGGTCGTTCTGGGAGGCACAGATACGCAGTATTTT